The present T cell receptor (beta chain) was sequenced within a study of blood T cell repertoires in COVID-19. Cohorts were determined from participant-reported clinical history. All recovered Cohort 3 donors got two negative PCRs, got clearance, or saw symptom resolution. TCRdb's table, derived via immunoSEQ multiplex PCR, lists solely in-frame clones and lacks some. The sample includes 300,000 to 350,000 clones, around nine tenths of them seen just once. Germline CDR1 LNHDA, CDR2 SQIVND (reference sequence). J was trimmed by 4 bases and V by 4 bases; bases with no gene match: 13. The CDR3 is 17 residues long.

Sequencing was done on a sample of PBMCs or T cells enriched from blood (not recorded which). This receptor was identified in a man aged 30 to 45 who had recovered from COVID-19. V usage is TRBV19 and J usage is TRBJ2-5, with 9 bases that match TRBD2. CDR3 nucleotides: TGTGCCAGTAGTACCAGACCCCAAGCGGGGGGATCAGAGACCCAGTACTTC. Protein product: CASSTRPQAGGSETQYF.